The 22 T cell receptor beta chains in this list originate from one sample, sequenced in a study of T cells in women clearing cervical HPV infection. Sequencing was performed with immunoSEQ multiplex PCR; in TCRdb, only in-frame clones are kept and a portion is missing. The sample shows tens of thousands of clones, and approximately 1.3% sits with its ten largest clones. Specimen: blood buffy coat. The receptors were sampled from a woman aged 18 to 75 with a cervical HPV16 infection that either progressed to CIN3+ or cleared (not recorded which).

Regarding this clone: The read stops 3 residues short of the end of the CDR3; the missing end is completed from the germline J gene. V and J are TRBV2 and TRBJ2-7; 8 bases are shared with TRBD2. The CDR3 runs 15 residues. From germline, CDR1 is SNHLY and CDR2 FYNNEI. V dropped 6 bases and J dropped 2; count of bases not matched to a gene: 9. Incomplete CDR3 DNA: TGTGCCAGCAGCGGGACCGGGACTAGAACCTACGAG. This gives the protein CASSGTGTRTYE. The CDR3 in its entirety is CASSGTGTRTYEQYF. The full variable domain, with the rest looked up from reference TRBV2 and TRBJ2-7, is EPEVTQTPSHQVTQMGQEVILRCVPISNHLYFYWYRQILGQKVEFLVSFYNNEISEKSEIFDDQFSVERPDGSNFTLKIRSTKLEDSAMYFCASSGTGTRTYEQYFGPGTRLTVT.

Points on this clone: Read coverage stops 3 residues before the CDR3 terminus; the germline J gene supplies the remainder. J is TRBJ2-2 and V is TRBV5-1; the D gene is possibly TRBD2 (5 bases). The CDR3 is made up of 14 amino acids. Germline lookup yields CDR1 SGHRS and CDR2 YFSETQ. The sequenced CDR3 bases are TGCGCCAGCAGCTTGGGAGGGTATGACGAAAAG. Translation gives CASSLGGYDEK. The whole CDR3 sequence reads CASSLGGYDEKLFF.

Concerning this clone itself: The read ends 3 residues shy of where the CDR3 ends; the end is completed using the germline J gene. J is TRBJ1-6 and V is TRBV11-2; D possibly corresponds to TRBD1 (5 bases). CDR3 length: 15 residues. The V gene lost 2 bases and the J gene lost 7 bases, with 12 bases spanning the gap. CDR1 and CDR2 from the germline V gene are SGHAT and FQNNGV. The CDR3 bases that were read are TGTGCCAGCAGCTTAAATGGGGCTCGGAATTCACCC. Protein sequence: CASSLNGARNSP. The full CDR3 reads CASSLNGARNSPLHF.

This CDR3 is CASSLRGGGGRETQYF. The part of the CDR3 DNA that was read is TGTGCCAGCAGCCTCCGGGGGGGCGGGGGGCGGGAGACC. This sequence joins TRBV7-3 and TRBJ2-5, with TRBD2 matching 8 bases. The CDR3 is cut off 3 residues early in the read; its end comes from the germline J gene. Germline CDR1 and CDR2: SGHTA and FQGTGA. This CDR3 has 16 residues. Losses at the gene ends were 5 bases for V and 5 bases for J; bases not matched to a gene: 13.

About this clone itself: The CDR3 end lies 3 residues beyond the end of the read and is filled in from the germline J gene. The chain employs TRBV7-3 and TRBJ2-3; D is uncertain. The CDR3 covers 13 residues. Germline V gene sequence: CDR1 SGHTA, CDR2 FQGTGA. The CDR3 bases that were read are TGTGCCAGCAGCTCAGGTCGCAATCAGCCG. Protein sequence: CASSSGRNQP. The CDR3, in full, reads CASSSGRNQPQYF.

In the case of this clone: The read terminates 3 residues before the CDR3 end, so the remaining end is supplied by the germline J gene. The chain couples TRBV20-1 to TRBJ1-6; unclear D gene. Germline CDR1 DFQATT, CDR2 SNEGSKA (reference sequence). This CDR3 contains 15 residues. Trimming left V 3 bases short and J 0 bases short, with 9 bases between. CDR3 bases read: TGCAGTGCTAGTCTAGTTAGCTCCTATAATTCACCC. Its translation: CSASLVSSYNSP. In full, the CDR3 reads CSASLVSSYNSPLHF.

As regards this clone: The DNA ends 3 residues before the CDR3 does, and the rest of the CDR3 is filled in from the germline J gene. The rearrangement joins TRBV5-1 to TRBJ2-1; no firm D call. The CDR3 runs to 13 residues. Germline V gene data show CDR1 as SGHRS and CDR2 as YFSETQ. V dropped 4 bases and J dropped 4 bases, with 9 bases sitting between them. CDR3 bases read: TGCGCCAGCAGCCTGGCTTATTACAATGAG. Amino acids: CASSLAYYNE. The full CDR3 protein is CASSLAYYNEQFF. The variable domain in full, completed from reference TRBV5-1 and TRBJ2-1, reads KAGVTQTPRYLIKTRGQQVTLSCSPISGHRSVSWYQQTPGQGLQFLFEYFSETQRNKGNFPGRFSGRQFSNSRSEMNVSTLELGDSALYLCASSLAYYNEQFFGPGTRLTVL.

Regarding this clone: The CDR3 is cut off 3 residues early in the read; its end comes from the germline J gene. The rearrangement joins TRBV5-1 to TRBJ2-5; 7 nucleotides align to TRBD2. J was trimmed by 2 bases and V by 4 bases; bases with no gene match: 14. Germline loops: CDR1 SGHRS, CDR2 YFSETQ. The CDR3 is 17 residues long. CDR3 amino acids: CASSPVGGGWSQETQYF. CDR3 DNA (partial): TGCGCCAGCAGCCCCGTCGGGGGAGGGTGGAGTCAAGAGACC.

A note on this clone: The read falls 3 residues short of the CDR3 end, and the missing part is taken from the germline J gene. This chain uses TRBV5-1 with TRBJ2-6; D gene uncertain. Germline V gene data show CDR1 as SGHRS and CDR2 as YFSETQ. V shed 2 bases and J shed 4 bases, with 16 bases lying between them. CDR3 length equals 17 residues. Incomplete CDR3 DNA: TGCGCCAGCAGCTTCCAGGCAGATACTCTGGGGGCCAACGTC. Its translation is CASSFQADTLGANV. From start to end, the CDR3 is CASSFQADTLGANVLTF.

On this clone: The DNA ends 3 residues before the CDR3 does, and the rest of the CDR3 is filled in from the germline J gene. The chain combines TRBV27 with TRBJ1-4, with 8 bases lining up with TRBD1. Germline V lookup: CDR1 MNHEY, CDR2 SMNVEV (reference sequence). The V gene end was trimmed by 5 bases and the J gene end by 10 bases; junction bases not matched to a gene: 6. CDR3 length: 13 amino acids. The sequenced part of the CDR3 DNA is TGTGCCAGCAGTCTGGGACAGGTTGGAAAA. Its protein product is CASSLGQVGK. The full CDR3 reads CASSLGQVGKLFF. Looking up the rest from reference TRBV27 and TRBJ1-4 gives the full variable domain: EAQVTQNPRYLITVTGKKLTVTCSQNMNHEYMSWYRQDPGLGLRQIYYSMNVEVTDKGDVPEGYKVSRKEKRNFPLILESPSPNQTSLYFCASSLGQVGKLFFGSGTQLSVL.

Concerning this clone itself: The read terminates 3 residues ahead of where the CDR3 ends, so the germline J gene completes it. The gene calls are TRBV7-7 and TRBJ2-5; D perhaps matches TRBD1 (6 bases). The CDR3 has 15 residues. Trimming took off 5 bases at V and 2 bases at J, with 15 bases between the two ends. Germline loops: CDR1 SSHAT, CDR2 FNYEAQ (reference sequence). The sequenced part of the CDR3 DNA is TGTGCCAGCAGCCCGCAGGGGTATGGACAAGAGACC. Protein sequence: CASSPQGYGQET. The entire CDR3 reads CASSPQGYGQETQYF.

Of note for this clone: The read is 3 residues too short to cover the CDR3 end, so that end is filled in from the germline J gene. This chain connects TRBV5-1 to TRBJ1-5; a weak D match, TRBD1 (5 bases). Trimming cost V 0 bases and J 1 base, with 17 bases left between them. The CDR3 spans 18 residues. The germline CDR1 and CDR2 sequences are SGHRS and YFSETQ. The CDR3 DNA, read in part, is TGCGCCAGCAGCTTGGGAGGGTCCGGCGGGGGGAGCAATCAGCCC. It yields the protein CASSLGGSGGGSNQP. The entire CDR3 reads CASSLGGSGGGSNQPQHF.

Incomplete CDR3 DNA: TGTGCCAGCATGTTGTCAGGGTTCGGCAATCAGCCC. Translating gives CASMLSGFGNQP. The full CDR3 reads CASMLSGFGNQPQHF. The gene calls are TRBV2 and TRBJ1-5, with D tentatively TRBD1 (5 bases). The read falls 3 residues short of the CDR3 end, and the missing part is taken from the germline J gene. Per germline, CDR1 SNHLY and CDR2 FYNNEI. The CDR3 has 15 amino acids. Trimming shortened V by 7 bases and J by 2 bases, and 15 bases separated the two germline ends.

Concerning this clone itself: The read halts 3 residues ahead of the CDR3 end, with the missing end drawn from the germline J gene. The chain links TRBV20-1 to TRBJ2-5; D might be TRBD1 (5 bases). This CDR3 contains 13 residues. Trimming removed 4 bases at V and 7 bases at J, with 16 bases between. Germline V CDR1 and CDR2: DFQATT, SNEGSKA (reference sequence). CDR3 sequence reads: CSATRPGYGTQYF. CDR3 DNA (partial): TGCAGTGCTACCCGCCCAGGGTATGGGACC.

The CDR3 spells CASSIERVVSTEAFF. The DNA read from the CDR3 is TGTGCCAGTAGTATAGAGAGGGTTGTGAGCACTGAA. The chain couples TRBV19 to TRBJ1-1; D gene unclear. Read coverage stops 3 residues before the CDR3 terminus; the germline J gene supplies the remainder. Germline assignment: CDR1 LNHDA and CDR2 SQIVND (reference sequence). This CDR3 has 15 amino acids. Deletions cut 0 bases from V and 4 bases from J, with 12 bases between.

The part of the CDR3 DNA that was read is TGTGCCAGCAGCATTAACCAGGGGGAGATTTACGAG. It encodes CASSINQGEIYE. The whole CDR3 sequence reads CASSINQGEIYEQYF. The chain has TRBV7-7 and TRBJ2-7, with 7 positions matching TRBD1. The missing CDR3 end, 3 residues past where the read stops, is filled in from the germline J gene. V dropped 5 bases and J dropped 4; count of bases not matched to a gene: 11. CDR3 size: 15 residues. CDR1 and CDR2 from the germline V gene are SSHAT and FNYEAQ (reference sequence).

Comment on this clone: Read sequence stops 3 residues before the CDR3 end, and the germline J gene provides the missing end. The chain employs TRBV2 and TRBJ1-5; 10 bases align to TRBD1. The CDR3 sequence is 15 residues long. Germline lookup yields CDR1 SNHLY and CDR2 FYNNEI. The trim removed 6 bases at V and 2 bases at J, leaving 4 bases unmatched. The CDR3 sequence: CASRPDRGGNQPQHF. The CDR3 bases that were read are TGTGCCAGCAGACCGGACAGGGGGGGCAATCAGCCC.

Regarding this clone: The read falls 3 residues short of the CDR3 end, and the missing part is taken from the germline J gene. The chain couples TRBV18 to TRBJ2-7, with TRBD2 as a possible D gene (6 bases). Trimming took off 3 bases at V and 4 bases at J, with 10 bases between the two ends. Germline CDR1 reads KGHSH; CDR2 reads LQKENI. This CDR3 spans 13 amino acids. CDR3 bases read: TGTGCCAGCTCACCGCCGGGACTTTACGAG. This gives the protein CASSPPGLYE. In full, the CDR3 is CASSPPGLYEQYF.

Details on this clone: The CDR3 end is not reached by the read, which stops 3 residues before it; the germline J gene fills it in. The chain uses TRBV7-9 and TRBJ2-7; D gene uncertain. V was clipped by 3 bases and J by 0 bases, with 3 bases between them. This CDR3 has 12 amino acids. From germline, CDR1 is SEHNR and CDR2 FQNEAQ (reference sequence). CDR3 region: CASSFSSYEQYF. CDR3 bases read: TGTGCCAGCAGCTTTAGCTCCTACGAG.

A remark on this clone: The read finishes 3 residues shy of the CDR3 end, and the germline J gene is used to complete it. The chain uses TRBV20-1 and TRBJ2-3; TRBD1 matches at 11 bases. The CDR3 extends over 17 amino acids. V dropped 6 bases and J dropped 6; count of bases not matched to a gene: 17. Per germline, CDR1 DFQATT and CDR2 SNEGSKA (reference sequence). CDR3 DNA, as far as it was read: TGCAGTGCCCCATCACCCATCCGGACAGGGGGCTGGGATACG. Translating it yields CSAPSPIRTGGWDT. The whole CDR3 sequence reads CSAPSPIRTGGWDTQYF.

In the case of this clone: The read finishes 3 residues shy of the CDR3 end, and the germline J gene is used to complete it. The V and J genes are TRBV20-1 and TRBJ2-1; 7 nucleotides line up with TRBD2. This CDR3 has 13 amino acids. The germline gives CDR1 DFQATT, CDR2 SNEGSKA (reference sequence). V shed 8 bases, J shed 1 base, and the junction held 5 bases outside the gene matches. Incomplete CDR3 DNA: TGCAGTCCGAAGGGACTATCCTACAATGAG. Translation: CSPKGLSYNE. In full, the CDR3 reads CSPKGLSYNEQFF.

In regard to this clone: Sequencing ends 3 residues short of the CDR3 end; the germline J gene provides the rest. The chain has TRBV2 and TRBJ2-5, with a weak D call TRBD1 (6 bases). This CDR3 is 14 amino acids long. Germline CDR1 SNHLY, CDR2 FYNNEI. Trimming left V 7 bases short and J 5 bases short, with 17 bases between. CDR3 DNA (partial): TGTGCCAGCACCGCCTTACAGGGTCGGGAGACC. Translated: CASTALQGRET. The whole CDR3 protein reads CASTALQGRETQYF.